The 7 T cell receptor beta chains below come from one sample, sequenced in a study of blood T cell repertoires in COVID-19. Repertoires were generated with immunoSEQ multiplex PCR, while TCRdb's copy carries only in-frame clones and drops some. The table lists about 89,000 clones, 60% to 85% of them singletons. Input material: peripheral blood. The receptors were sampled from a human donor in a cohort sampled during active COVID-19.

The J gene is TRBJ1-5, the V gene TRBV6-2 or TRBV6-3, with D possibly TRBD1 on 5 matching bases. This CDR3 spans 14 amino acids. Between the trimmed V and J ends, which lost 0 bases and 6 bases, there was a span of 9 bases. Germline loops: CDR1 MNHEY, CDR2 SVGEGT. For the CDR3, the DNA is TGTGCCAGCAGTTACTCGTTGGGGCTTCAGCCCCAGCATTTT. Its translation is CASSYSLGLQPQHF.

DNA for the CDR3: TGCAGCGTTGAAATAGGAGGCTTAGGGACTGAAGCTTTCTTT. Amino acid sequence: CSVEIGGLGTEAFF. The gene calls are TRBV29-1 and TRBJ1-1; D is unclear. The CDR3 is 14 residues long. Trimming removed 2 bases at V and 5 bases at J, with 15 bases between. Germline values: CDR1 SQVTM, CDR2 ANQGSEA.

The CDR3: CASSLAWGVEGETQYF. The CDR3 DNA sequence: TGTGCCAGCAGCTTGGCCTGGGGGGTTGAGGGAGAGACCCAGTACTTC. The rearrangement links TRBV5-4 to TRBJ2-5, with D maybe TRBD2 (6 bases). The length of the CDR3 is 16 residues. The germline CDR1 and CDR2 sequences are SGHNT and YYREEE (reference sequence). The V end was cut by 0 bases, the J end by 4 bases, with 16 bases between.

This sequence joins TRBV18 and TRBJ2-7, with 8 bases lining up with TRBD1. CDR3 length: 14 amino acids. Germline V lookup: CDR1 KGHSH, CDR2 LQKENI. With 4 bases clipped from V and 2 bases from J, the junction kept 4 bases outside the gene matches. The CDR3 region has the DNA TGTGCCAGCTCACTCGGACAGGGACCCTACGAGCAGTACTTC. The encoded protein is CASSLGQGPYEQYF.

The chain employs TRBV3-1 (or the pseudogene TRBV3-2) and TRBJ2-5; D possibly corresponds to TRBD2 (5 bases). Trimming took 4 bases from V and 13 from J, leaving 16 bases between them. The CDR3 runs 12 residues. Per germline, CDR1 LGHDT and CDR2 YNNKEL (reference sequence). The CDR3 DNA is TGTGCCAGCAGCCGTACGGGAACAGCCCCGTACTTC. Protein sequence: CASSRTGTAPYF.

The genes are TRBV19 and TRBJ2-3; D perhaps matches TRBD2 (6 bases). The CDR3 loop spans 15 amino acids. V lost 1 base and J 2 bases, leaving 10 bases between the germline ends. CDR1 is LNHDA and CDR2 is SQIVND in the germline V gene (reference sequence). In nucleotides, the CDR3 is TGTGCCAGTAGTATAGTCGGAGGGATCACAGATACGCAGTATTTT. It encodes CASSIVGGITDTQYF.

V is TRBV11-2 and J is TRBJ1-1; D unclear. This CDR3 contains 15 residues. V lost 3 bases and J lost 4, with 15 bases in between. CDR1 is SGHAT and CDR2 is FQNNGV in the germline V gene. CDR3 residues: CASSFFSGGSTEAFF. CDR3 nucleotide sequence: TGTGCCAGCAGCTTCTTTTCGGGAGGGAGCACTGAAGCTTTCTTT.